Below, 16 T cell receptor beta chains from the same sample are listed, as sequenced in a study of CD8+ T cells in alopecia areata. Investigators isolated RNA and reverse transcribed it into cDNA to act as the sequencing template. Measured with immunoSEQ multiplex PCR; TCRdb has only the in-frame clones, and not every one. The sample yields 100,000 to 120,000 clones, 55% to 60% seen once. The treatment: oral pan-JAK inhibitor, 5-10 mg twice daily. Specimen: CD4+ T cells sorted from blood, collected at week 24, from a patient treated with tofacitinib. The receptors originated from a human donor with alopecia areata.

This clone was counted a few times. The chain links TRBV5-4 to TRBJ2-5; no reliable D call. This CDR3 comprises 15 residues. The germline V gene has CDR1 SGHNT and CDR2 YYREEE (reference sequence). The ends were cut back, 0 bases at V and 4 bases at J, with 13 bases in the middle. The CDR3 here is CASSLGSRKGETQYF. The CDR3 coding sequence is TGTGCCAGCAGCTTGGGATCTCGGAAAGGAGAGACCCAGTACTTC.

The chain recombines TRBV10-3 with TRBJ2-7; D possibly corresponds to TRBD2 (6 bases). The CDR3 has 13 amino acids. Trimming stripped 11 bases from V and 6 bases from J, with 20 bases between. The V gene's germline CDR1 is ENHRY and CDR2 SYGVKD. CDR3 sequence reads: CASRTNDFGEQYF. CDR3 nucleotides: TGTGCCTCCAGGACTAACGACTTTGGCGAGCAGTACTTC.

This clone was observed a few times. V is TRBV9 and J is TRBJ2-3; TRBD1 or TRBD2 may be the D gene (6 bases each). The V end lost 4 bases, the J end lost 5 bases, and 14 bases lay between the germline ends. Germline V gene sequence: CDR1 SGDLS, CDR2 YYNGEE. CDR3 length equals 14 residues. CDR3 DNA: TGTGCCAGCAGCACGGGACAAGCGGGAGATACGCAGTATTTT. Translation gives CASSTGQAGDTQYF.

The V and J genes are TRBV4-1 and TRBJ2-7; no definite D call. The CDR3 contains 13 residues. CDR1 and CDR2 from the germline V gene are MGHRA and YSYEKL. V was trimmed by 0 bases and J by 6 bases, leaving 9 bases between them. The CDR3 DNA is TGCGCCAGCAGCCAAGACTTTTGGGGCGAGCAGTACTTC. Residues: CASSQDFWGEQYF.

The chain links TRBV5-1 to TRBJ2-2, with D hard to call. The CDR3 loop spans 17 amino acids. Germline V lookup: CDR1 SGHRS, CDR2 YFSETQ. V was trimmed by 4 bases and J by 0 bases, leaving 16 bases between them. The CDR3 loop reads CASSNGSNLANTGELFF. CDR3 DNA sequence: TGCGCCAGCAGCAACGGGTCCAACCTCGCGAACACCGGGGAGCTGTTTTTT.

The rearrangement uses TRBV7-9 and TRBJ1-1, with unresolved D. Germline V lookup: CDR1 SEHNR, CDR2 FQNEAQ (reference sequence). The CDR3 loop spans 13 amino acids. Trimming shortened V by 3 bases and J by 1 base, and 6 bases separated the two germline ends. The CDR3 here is CASSFEANTEAFF. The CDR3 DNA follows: TGTGCCAGCAGCTTTGAGGCGAACACTGAAGCTTTCTTT.

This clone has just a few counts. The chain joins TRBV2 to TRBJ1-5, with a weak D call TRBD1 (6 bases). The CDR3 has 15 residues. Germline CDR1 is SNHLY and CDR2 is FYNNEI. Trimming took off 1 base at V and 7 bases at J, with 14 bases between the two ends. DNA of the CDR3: TGTGCCAGCAGTGAAGACGCAACAGGGACCCAGCCCCAGCATTTT. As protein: CASSEDATGTQPQHF.

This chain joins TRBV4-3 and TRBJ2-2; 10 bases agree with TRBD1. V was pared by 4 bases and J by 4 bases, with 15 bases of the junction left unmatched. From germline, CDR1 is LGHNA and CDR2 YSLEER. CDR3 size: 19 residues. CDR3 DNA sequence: TGCGCCAGCAGCCCCTTTATCCCAGGGACAGGGGAAGGCACCGGGGAGCTGTTTTTT. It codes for CASSPFIPGTGEGTGELFF.

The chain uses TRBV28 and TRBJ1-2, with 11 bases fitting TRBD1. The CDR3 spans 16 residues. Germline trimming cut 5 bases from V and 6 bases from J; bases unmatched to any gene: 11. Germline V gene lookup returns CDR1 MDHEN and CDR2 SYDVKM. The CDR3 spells CASSQSRTGGVDGYTF. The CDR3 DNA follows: TGTGCCAGCAGTCAGTCACGGACAGGGGGCGTCGATGGCTACACCTTC.

CDR3 protein: CSVGGGVGTEAFF. The CDR3 coding sequence is TGCAGCGTGGGAGGGGGAGTAGGGACTGAAGCTTTCTTT. This chain joins TRBV29-1 and TRBJ1-1; D perhaps matches TRBD1 (6 bases). Germline-derived CDR1 and CDR2 are SQVTM and ANQGSEA. This CDR3 region has 13 residues. V was shortened by 6 bases and J by 5 bases, with 16 bases between the two germline ends.

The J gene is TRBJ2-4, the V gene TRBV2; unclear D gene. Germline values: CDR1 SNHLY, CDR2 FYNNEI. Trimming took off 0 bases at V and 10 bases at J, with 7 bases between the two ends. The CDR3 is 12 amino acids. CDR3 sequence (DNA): TGTGCCAGCAGTGAAGCACAGTCTATTCAGTACTTC. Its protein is CASSEAQSIQYF.

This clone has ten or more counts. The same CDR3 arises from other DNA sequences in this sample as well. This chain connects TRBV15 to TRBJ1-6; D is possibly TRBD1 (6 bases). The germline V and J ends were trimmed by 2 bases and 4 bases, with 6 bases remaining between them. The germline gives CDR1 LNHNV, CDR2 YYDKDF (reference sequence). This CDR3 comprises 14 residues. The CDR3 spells CATSRQGYNSPLHF. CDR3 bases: TGTGCCACCAGCAGACAGGGGTATAATTCACCCCTCCACTTT.

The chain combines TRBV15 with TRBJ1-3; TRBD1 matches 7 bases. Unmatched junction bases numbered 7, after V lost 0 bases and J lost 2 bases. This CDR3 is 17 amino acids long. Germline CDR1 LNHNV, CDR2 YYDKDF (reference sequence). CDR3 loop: CATSRDPLGQAGNTIYF. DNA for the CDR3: TGTGCCACCAGCAGAGACCCCCTTGGACAGGCTGGAAACACCATATATTTT.

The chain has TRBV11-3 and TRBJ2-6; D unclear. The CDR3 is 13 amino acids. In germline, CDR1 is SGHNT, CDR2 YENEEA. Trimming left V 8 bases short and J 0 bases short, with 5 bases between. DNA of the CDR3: TGTGCCAGCGGTGTCTCTGGGGCCAACGTCCTGACTTTC. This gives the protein CASGVSGANVLTF.

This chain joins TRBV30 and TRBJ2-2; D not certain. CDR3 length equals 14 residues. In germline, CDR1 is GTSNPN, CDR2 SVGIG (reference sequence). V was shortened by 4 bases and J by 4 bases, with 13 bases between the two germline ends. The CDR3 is CAWTPGRGTGELFF. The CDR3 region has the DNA TGTGCCTGGACCCCCGGGCGAGGCACCGGGGAGCTGTTTTTT.

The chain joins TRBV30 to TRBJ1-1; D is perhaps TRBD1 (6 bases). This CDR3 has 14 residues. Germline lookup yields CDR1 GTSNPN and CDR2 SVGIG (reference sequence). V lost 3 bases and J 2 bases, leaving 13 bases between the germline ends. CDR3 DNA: TGTGCCTGGAGGGTGGGACAAAGAAACACTGAAGCTTTCTTT. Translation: CAWRVGQRNTEAFF.